These 22 T cell receptor delta chains were sequenced from one sample in a study of gamma-delta chains in newborns, infants, children. TCRdb reapplied CATT to the reads. Of around 8,100 delta-chain clones in the sample, more than 3% were seen once. Sequencing input: blood. Receptor source: a child who was a newborn, infant or young child, either healthy, febrile or measles-vaccinated (not recorded which).

The gene calls are TRDV2 and TRDJ3; 13 nucleotides agree with TRDD3. TCRdb gives no J gene; it was assigned here by matching the DNA to germline. Germline assignment: CDR1 GEAIGNYY and CDR2 EKD. The length of the CDR3 is 19 residues. Trimming removed 3 bases from V and 3 bases from J; junction bases left unmatched: 7. The CDR3 DNA follows: TGTGCCTGTGACCCCGTACTGGGGGATACGAACTGGGACACCCGACAGATGTTTTTC. Amino acid sequence: CACDPVLGDTNWDTRQMFF.

The chain couples TRDV2 to TRDJ3, with 10 bases lining up with TRDD3. The CDR3 loop spans 20 amino acids. Per the germline V gene, CDR1 is GEAIGNYY and CDR2 is EKD. Trimming at V came to 0 bases and at J to 0 bases, leaving 7 bases not matched to a gene. The CDR3 sequence is CACDTGGYAGGSWDTRQMFF. CDR3 DNA sequence: TGTGCCTGTGACACCGGGGGATACGCGGGGGGCTCCTGGGACACCCGACAGATGTTTTTC.

This clone was observed a few times. Translating this DNA gives a protein that differs at residue 3 from the TCRdb one, which belongs to a much larger clone; a read error is likely, and the protein shown is this translation. The chain has TRDV2 and TRDJ2; TRDD3 matches at 10 bases. The CDR3 totals 18 residues. CDR1 is GEAIGNYY, CDR2 EKD, per germline. The CDR3: CARDTVLGDPFLTAQLFF. The DNA of the CDR3 is TGTGCCCGTGACACCGTACTGGGGGATCCCTTTTTGACAGCACAACTCTTCTTT.

In its sample, this clone was seen a few times. A read error may explain this, as a much larger clone is one base away. The same CDR3 arises from other DNA sequences in this sample as well. The J gene is TRDJ2, the V gene TRDV2; the match to TRDD3 covers 12 bases. Germline V gives CDR1 GEAIGNYY, CDR2 EKD. This CDR3 region has 17 residues. The CDR3 DNA reads as TGTGCCTGTGACAGGCTGGGGGATACGCTAATGACGGCACAACTCTTCTTT. It encodes CACDRLGDTLMTAQLFF.

This clone was recorded a few times. The gene calls are TRDV2 and TRDJ1; TRDD3 aligns across 8 bases. Looked up from germline, CDR1 is GEAIGNYY and CDR2 is EKD. The CDR3 has 14 residues. V gave up 0 bases and J gave up 3 bases; unmatched junction bases: 2. The CDR3 nucleotides read TGTGCCTGTGACACCGGGGATACTTCCGATAAACTCATCTTT. It specifies CACDTGDTSDKLIF.

This clone is medium-sized by share. The sample carries other DNA sequences with the same CDR3. The J gene is TRDJ3, the V gene TRDV2; 12 bases agree with TRDD3. This CDR3 region has 19 residues. V was clipped by 1 base and J by 0 bases; unmatched bases: 3. CDR1 GEAIGNYY and CDR2 EKD come from the germline V gene. The DNA for the CDR3 is TGTGCCTGTGACACTCTGGGGGATACGAGCTCCTGGGACACCCGACAGATGTTTTTC. This codes for CACDTLGDTSSWDTRQMFF.

This clone was recorded a few times. Compared with germline, one end of the junction differs, possibly owing to a read error. The chain couples TRDV2 to TRDJ3; 10 bases agree with TRDD3. Looked up from germline, CDR1 is GEAIGNYY and CDR2 is EKD. The CDR3 covers 17 residues. Here the CDR3 reads CACDILGDFWDTRQVFF. The CDR3 nucleotides are TGTGCCTGTGACATACTGGGGGATTTCTGGGACACCCGACAGGTGTTTTTC.

The genes are TRDV2 and TRDJ3; 10 bases are a match to TRDD3. Matching the DNA to germline supplied the J gene, which TCRdb does not give. Germline assignment: CDR1 GEAIGNYY and CDR2 EKD. This CDR3 comprises 21 residues. Trimming took 0 bases from V and 0 from J; bases not matched to a gene: 10. This CDR3 reads CACDTVLGDATSSWDTRQMFF. For the CDR3, the DNA is TGTGCCTGTGACACCGTACTGGGGGATGCTACCAGCTCCTGGGACACCCGACAGATGTTTTTC.

This clone was counted between two and nine times. In nucleotides, the CDR3 is TGTGCCTGTGACGCCGTACTGGGGGATACAGGTTTGACAGCACAACTCTTCTTT. Translated: CACDAVLGDTGLTAQLFF. The V call is TRDV2, the J call TRDJ2, with 12 bases that match TRDD3. This CDR3 comprises 18 residues. CDR1 and CDR2 (germline): GEAIGNYY, EKD. V gave up 3 bases and J gave up 1 base; unmatched junction bases: 8.

By sample share, this clone is medium-sized (0.01 to 0.1%). The chain couples TRDV2 to TRDJ2, with 7 positions matching TRDD3. Germline CDR1 GEAIGNYY, CDR2 EKD. The length of the CDR3 is 15 residues. V shed 0 bases and J 4 bases; nucleotides not matched to a gene: 4. The CDR3 DNA follows: TGTGCCTGTGACACCGTCGGGGGATCGACAGCACAACTCTTCTTT. This gives the protein CACDTVGGSTAQLFF.

With regard to this clone: A junction end diverges from the germline sequence, so it may reflect a read error. V gene TRDV2 combines with J gene TRDJ2; 11 bases match TRDD3. This CDR3 comprises 17 residues. The germline V gene encodes CDR1 GEAIGNYY and CDR2 EKD. The CDR3 here is CARDLLGDKGLTAQLFF. CDR3 nucleotide sequence: TGTGCCCGTGACTTACTGGGGGATAAAGGCTTGACAGCACAACTCTTCTTT.

The rearrangement uses TRDV2 and TRDJ3; 8 bases fit TRDD3. Germline V CDR1 and CDR2: GEAIGNYY, EKD. V dropped 3 bases and J dropped 0; count of bases not matched to a gene: 6. The CDR3 totals 18 residues. The CDR3 sequence is CACDYWGAFSWDTRQMFF. The CDR3 DNA reads TGTGCCTGTGACTACTGGGGGGCCTTCTCCTGGGACACCCGACAGATGTTTTTC.

This clone was detected ten times or more. The chain recombines TRDV2 with TRDJ2; 7 bases agree with TRDD3. CDR1 GEAIGNYY and CDR2 EKD come from the germline V gene. Trimming at V came to 1 base and at J to 1 base, leaving 2 bases not matched to a gene. The CDR3 has 15 amino acids. CDR3 sequence: CACDTGGLLTAQLFF. DNA for the CDR3: TGTGCCTGTGACACTGGGGGACTTTTGACAGCACAACTCTTCTTT.

In this sample, this clone is medium-sized. The V call is TRDV2, the J call TRDJ3; TRDD3 agrees at 13 bases. Germline V gene sequence: CDR1 GEAIGNYY, CDR2 EKD. The ends lost 0 bases at V and 1 base at J; junction bases unmatched: 5. The CDR3 consists of 20 residues. CDR3 nucleotide sequence: TGTGCCTGTGACACCGGTACTGGGGGATACGGATCCTGGGACACCCGACAGATGTTTTTC. It translates to CACDTGTGGYGSWDTRQMFF.

This clone was seen a handful of times. This sequence joins TRDV2 and TRDJ3; 12 bases are shared with TRDD3. The CDR3 extends over 20 amino acids. Germline CDR1 reads GEAIGNYY; CDR2 reads EKD. Losses at the gene ends were 1 base for V and 0 bases for J; bases not matched to a gene: 6. CDR3 loop: CACDTVLWGIRSWDTRQMFF. CDR3 coding DNA: TGTGCCTGTGACACGGTACTCTGGGGGATACGCTCCTGGGACACCCGACAGATGTTTTTC.

About this clone itself: The TCRdb protein comes from a much larger clone and disagrees with this DNA's translation at residue 3, likely due to a read error; the protein given here is derived from the DNA. This chain links TRDV2 with TRDJ1; 13 bases match TRDD3. This CDR3 comprises 17 residues. Germline V gives CDR1 GEAIGNYY, CDR2 EKD. The CDR3 DNA sequence: TGTGCCCGTGACATACTGGGGGATACGCTAACCACCGATAAACTCATCTTT. Encoded protein: CARDILGDTLTTDKLIF.

Of note for this clone: This may be a read error: a much more frequent sequence differs by one nucleotide. V usage is TRDV2 and J usage is TRDJ3; 12 bases line up with TRDD3. The length of the CDR3 is 20 residues. Trimming took 5 bases from V and 0 from J; bases not matched to a gene: 10. The germline gives CDR1 GEAIGNYY, CDR2 EKD. CDR3 nucleotide sequence: TGTGCCTGTGGCAAAGGCTGGGGGATACGCGACTCCTGGGACACCCGACAGATGTTTTTC. Translating it yields CACGKGWGIRDSWDTRQMFF.

This clone was seen a handful of times. The CDR3 bases are TGTGCCTGTGACAATGCTGGGGGGAGCTCCTGGGACACCCGACAGATGTTTTTC. Encoded protein: CACDNAGGSSWDTRQMFF. The chain joins TRDV2 to TRDJ3; 7 positions match TRDD3. The junction had 6 bases not matched to a gene; V was cut back by 2 bases and J by 0 bases. Germline V lookup: CDR1 GEAIGNYY, CDR2 EKD. This CDR3 contains 18 residues.

This clone is judged medium-sized. The same CDR3 can be traced to other DNA sequences in this sample. The chain combines TRDV1 with TRDJ1, with D tentatively TRDD3 (6 bases). The CDR3 contains 14 residues. Germline V lookup: CDR1 TSWWSYY, CDR2 QGS. V was cut by 1 base and J by 0 bases, with 6 bases left in between. The CDR3 coding sequence is TGTGCTCTTGGGGAACGGGGATACACCGATAAACTCATCTTT. It translates to CALGERGYTDKLIF.

This clone occurred a few times. This chain joins TRDV2 and TRDJ3, with a tentative D call TRDD3 (5 bases). The CDR3 loop spans 17 amino acids. Germline assignment: CDR1 GEAIGNYY and CDR2 EKD. The V end lost 2 bases, the J end lost 1 base, and 11 bases lay between the germline ends. CDR3 sequence (DNA): TGTGCCTGTGACAAGTGGGGCGGTTCCTGGGACACCCGACAGATGTTTTTC. Translating it yields CACDKWGGSWDTRQMFF.

The J gene is TRDJ3, the V gene TRDV2; TRDD3 agrees at 7 bases. With V trimmed by 0 bases and J by 2 bases, 9 bases remained unmatched. There are 19 residues in the CDR3. CDR1 is GEAIGNYY, CDR2 EKD, per germline. The CDR3 loop reads CACDTAGGYNAWDTRQMFF. In nucleotides, the CDR3 is TGTGCCTGTGACACCGCTGGGGGGTACAACGCCTGGGACACCCGACAGATGTTTTTC.

By sample fraction, this clone is medium-sized. The chain uses TRDV2 and TRDJ1; 12 positions match TRDD3. The germline CDR1 and CDR2 sequences are GEAIGNYY and EKD. The CDR3 totals 17 residues. Losses at the gene ends were 0 bases for V and 2 bases for J; bases not matched to a gene: 6. The CDR3: CACDTLYWGIPTDKLIF. CDR3 nucleotide sequence: TGTGCCTGTGACACCCTATACTGGGGGATACCGACCGATAAACTCATCTTT.